This T cell receptor (beta chain) was recorded in a study of OX40 agonist ivuxolimab in advanced cancers. General observations from the study: Certain nonresponders likewise exhibited a low normalized T-cell clonal expansion. Clonal expansion from baseline to week 6 occurred in both CD4+ and CD8+ T cells.

A remark on this clone: Its target is not known.

This CDR3 region has 16 residues. The V end was cut by 1 base, the J end by 5 bases, with 17 bases between. CDR1 and CDR2 (germline): SGHAT, FQNNGV. Data came from immunoSEQ multiplex PCR; TCRdb stores just in-frame clones and leaves some out. The sample has 70,000 to 95,000 clones, 88% seen once. Specimen: CD4+ or CD8+ T cells sorted from blood, collected in a trial of the OX40 agonist ivuxolimab. The chain employs TRBV11-2 and TRBJ2-5; TRBD1 might be the D (5 bases). The TCR originated in an adult with an advanced solid tumor such as melanoma, head and neck, liver or kidney cancer. The CDR3 spells CASSLVQDPLGETQYF. The DNA of the CDR3 is TGTGCCAGCAGCTTAGTACAGGACCCTTTGGGGGAGACCCAGTACTTC.